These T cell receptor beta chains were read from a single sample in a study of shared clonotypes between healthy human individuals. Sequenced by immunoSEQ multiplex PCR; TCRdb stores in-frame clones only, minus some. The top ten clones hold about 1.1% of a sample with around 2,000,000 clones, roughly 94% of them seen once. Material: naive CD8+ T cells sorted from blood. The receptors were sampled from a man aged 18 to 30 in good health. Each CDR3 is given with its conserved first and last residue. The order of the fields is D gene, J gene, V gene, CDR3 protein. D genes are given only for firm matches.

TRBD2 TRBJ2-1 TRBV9 CASSVDISGLAGEAYNEQFF
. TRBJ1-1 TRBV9 CASSVASQGGNTEAFF
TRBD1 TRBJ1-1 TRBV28 CASSKTGGRARTEAFF
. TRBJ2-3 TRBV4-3 CASSQVPSAGYGTDTQYF
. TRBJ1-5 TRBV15 CATSRERGDQPQHF
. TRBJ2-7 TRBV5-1 CASSLDAGSYEQYF
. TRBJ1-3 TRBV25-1 CASTGDEAGNTIYF
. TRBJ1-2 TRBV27 CASSLAGGTFYGYTF
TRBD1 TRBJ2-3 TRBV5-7 CASSLGYRDSSSTDTQYF
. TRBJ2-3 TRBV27 CASTTGLDTQYF
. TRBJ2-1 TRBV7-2 CASSLRWDNTNEQFF
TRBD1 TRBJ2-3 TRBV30 CAWSVGTASTDTQYF
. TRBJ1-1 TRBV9 CASSVVMSTEAFF
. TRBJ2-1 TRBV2 CASSPIMDSSDEQFF
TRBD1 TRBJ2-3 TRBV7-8 CASSPVGKTGASTDTQYF
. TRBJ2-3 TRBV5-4 CASSPQGGQGDTQYF
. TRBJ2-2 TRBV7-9 CASSSRAAGSFTGELFF
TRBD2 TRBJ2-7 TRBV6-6 CASSFSSGGAYEQYF
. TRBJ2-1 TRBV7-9 CASSLVEGDLVYEQFF
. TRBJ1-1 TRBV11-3 CASSFDAGTEAFF
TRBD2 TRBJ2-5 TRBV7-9 CASSLLAGETETQYF
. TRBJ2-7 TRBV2 CASRASGLNYEQYF
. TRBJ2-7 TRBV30 CAWGSEDWYEQYF
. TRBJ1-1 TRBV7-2 CASSLLAGEAFF
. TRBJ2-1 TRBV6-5 CASSYGTNEQFF
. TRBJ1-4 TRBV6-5 CASSYAGPNEKLFF
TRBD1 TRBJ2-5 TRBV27 CASSLKTGVGETQYF
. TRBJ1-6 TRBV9 CASSVNDRDNSPLHF
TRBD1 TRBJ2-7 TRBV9 CASSEGQGFYEQYF
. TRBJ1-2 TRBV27 CASTDLGGGYGYTF
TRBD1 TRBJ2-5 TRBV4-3 CASSHPGTGGETQYF
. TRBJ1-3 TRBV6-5 CASSYARHPGNTIYF
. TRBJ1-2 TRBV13 CASSLGPAGWDGYTF
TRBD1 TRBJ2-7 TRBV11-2 CASSPRQGVDYEQYF
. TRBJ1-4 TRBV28 CASSLWVDSGREKLFF
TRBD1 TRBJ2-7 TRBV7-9 CASLGQNSYEQYF
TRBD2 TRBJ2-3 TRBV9 CASSVDWTSGTTDTQYF
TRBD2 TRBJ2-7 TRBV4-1 CASSQEGLAGVLLYEQYF
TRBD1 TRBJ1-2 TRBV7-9 CASSPVDLRDSDNYGYTF
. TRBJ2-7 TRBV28 CASSPTGMAYEQYF
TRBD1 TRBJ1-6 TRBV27 CASTPTGDNSPLHF
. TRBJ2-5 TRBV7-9 CASSMEAQYF
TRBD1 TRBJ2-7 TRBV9 CASSPGQGHYEQYF